Following are 20 T cell receptor beta chains from one sample sequenced in a study of OX40 agonist ivuxolimab in advanced cancers. Sequenced by immunoSEQ multiplex PCR; TCRdb stores in-frame clones only, minus some. The data show some 50,000 clones, with over 80% seen just once and 5% to 5.5% held by the top ten. Sequencing was performed on CD4+ or CD8+ T cells sorted from blood, taken in a trial of the OX40 agonist ivuxolimab. The receptors originated from an adult with an advanced solid tumor such as melanoma, head and neck, liver or kidney cancer.

V usage is TRBV7-9 and J usage is TRBJ2-7; 12 bases agree with TRBD2. The CDR3 is 14 amino acids. Germline CDR1 and CDR2: SEHNR and FQNEAQ (reference sequence). Trimming cost V 5 bases and J 3 bases; bases outside gene matches: 2. Written as DNA, the CDR3 is TGTGCCAGCAGCACACTAGCGGGAGGCTACGAGCAGTACTTC. Translated, it gives CASSTLAGGYEQYF.

The chain has TRBV21-1 and TRBJ1-5; TRBD1, the table's D call, lacks a check against the DNA. TRBV21-1 is a pseudogene locus. The CDR3 consists of 15 residues. The chain's CDR3 is CASSGQRDTYQPQHF. Here the CDR3 DNA reads TGTGCCAGCAGCGGTCAACGGGACACGTATCAGCCCCAGCATTTT.

The chain recombines TRBV2 with TRBJ1-5; D may be TRBD1 (5 bases). The CDR3 is made up of 14 amino acids. Trimming took 6 bases from V and 4 from J, leaving 13 bases between them. CDR1 and CDR2 from the germline V gene are SNHLY and FYNNEI. The DNA of the CDR3 is TGTGCCAGCAGGGTGACAGCTACGAATCAGCCCCAGCATTTT. Translating gives CASRVTATNQPQHF.

This clone was seen just once. The chain links TRBV7-3 to TRBJ2-1, with D maybe TRBD1 (5 bases). Germline CDR1 is SGHTA and CDR2 is FQGTGA. This CDR3 contains 13 residues. V was shortened by 3 bases and J by 5 bases, with 8 bases between the two germline ends. CDR3 nucleotides: TGTGCCAGCAGCTTGGACACCCACAATGAGCAGTTCTTC. This codes for CASSLDTHNEQFF.

V and J are TRBV5-1 and TRBJ2-2; 8 positions match TRBD2. This CDR3 is 16 amino acids long. V shed 3 bases and J 7 bases; nucleotides not matched to a gene: 11. CDR1 is SGHRS and CDR2 is YFSETQ in the germline V gene. The DNA of the CDR3 is TGCGCCAGCAGCTCCTCCCCCGGGACTAGAGTCGGGGAGCTGTTTTTT. Translation: CASSSSPGTRVGELFF.

V gene TRBV7-9 combines with J gene TRBJ2-3, with no clear D. CDR3 size: 15 residues. CDR1 and CDR2 from the germline V gene are SEHNR and FQNEAQ (reference sequence). The V gene lost 7 bases and the J gene lost 5 bases, with 19 bases spanning the gap. CDR3 coding DNA: TGTGCCAGCAACCTCCTAAGAGTCGCATTAGATACGCAGTATTTT. Its translation: CASNLLRVALDTQYF.

This clone was counted only a few times. This chain joins TRBV29-1 and TRBJ1-1; no definite D call. The V end was cut by 3 bases, the J end by 7 bases, with 12 bases between. This CDR3 spans 12 amino acids. Germline values: CDR1 SQVTM, CDR2 ANQGSEA. The CDR3 sequence: CSVDSARGEAFF. CDR3 DNA sequence: TGCAGCGTTGATTCGGCCAGAGGTGAAGCTTTCTTT. Full variable domain (remainder filled in from reference TRBV29-1 and TRBJ1-1): SAVISQKPSRDICQRGTSLTIQCQVDSQVTMMFWYRQQPGQSLTLIATANQGSEATYESGFVIDKFPISRPNLTFSTLTVSNMSPEDSSIYLCSVDSARGEAFFGQGTRLTVV.

The chain carries TRBV9 and TRBJ1-1; D unclear. Trimming left V 4 bases short and J 0 bases short, with 13 bases between. Looked up from germline, CDR1 is SGDLS and CDR2 is YYNGEE. The CDR3 length is 15 residues. The CDR3 nucleotides read TGTGCCAGCAGCCCTGAAGCGGTCATGAACACTGAAGCTTTCTTT. Translating gives CASSPEAVMNTEAFF.

The chain couples TRBV10-3 to TRBJ2-3; D is possibly TRBD2 (6 bases). Germline V lookup: CDR1 ENHRY, CDR2 SYGVKD. V lost 9 bases, J lost 3 bases, and 13 bases lay in between. This CDR3 comprises 13 residues. Here the CDR3 DNA reads TGTGCCATTTCGGAGGGCCCTACAGATACGCAGTATTTT. Protein product: CAISEGPTDTQYF.

This clone appeared once. The J gene is TRBJ2-7, the V gene TRBV27; no reliable D call. Germline V CDR1 and CDR2: MNHEY, SMNVEV (reference sequence). The CDR3 length is 13 residues. The V end was cut by 2 bases, the J end by 3 bases, with 8 bases between. The CDR3 DNA is TGTGCCAGCAGTTTAGGCCTCCACTACGAGCAGTACTTC. This gives the protein CASSLGLHYEQYF.

The chain uses TRBV5-1 and TRBJ2-7; the D gene is possibly TRBD2 (5 bases). The germline V gene has CDR1 SGHRS and CDR2 YFSETQ. Trimming took off 0 bases at V and 5 bases at J, with 12 bases between the two ends. The CDR3 loop spans 14 amino acids. The CDR3 sequence is CASSLAREGDEQYF. The CDR3 region has the DNA TGCGCCAGCAGCTTGGCTAGAGAGGGAGACGAGCAGTACTTC.

This clone was found once. The rearrangement uses TRBV25-1 and TRBJ2-2; tentatively, D is TRBD2 (6 bases). V was cut by 2 bases and J by 0 bases, with 10 bases left in between. Per the germline V gene, CDR1 is MGHDK and CDR2 is SYGVNS. The CDR3 is 16 residues long. CDR3 sequence (DNA): TGTGCCAGCAGTGAAGGGAGGCTAGCGAACACCGGGGAGCTGTTTTTT. It is translated as CASSEGRLANTGELFF.

The chain employs TRBV7-8 and TRBJ2-1, with 9 bases fitting TRBD2. The CDR3 loop spans 16 amino acids. CDR1 and CDR2 (germline): SGHVS, FQNEAQ. V was clipped by 1 base and J by 4 bases; unmatched bases: 5. The CDR3 loop is CASSLGLAVSYNEQFF. The CDR3 coding sequence is TGTGCCAGCAGCTTAGGACTAGCGGTGTCATACAATGAGCAGTTCTTC.

The rearrangement joins TRBV4-2 to TRBJ1-6; no clear D. The germline gives CDR1 LGHNA, CDR2 YNFKEQ. V dropped 0 bases and J dropped 0 bases, with 3 bases sitting between them. This CDR3 comprises 15 residues. The CDR3 sequence: CASSQDASYNSPLHF. In DNA, the CDR3 is TGTGCCAGCAGCCAAGATGCCTCCTATAATTCACCCCTCCACTTT.

This clone was seen only a few times. V usage is TRBV5-5 and J usage is TRBJ2-7, with 9 bases fitting TRBD2. The germline CDR1 and CDR2 sequences are SGHKS and YYEKEE (reference sequence). After removal of 3 bases from V and 1 base from J, the junction contained 11 bases not matched to a gene. There are 17 residues in the CDR3. In DNA, the CDR3 is TGTGCCAGCAGCTCACGACTAGCGGTGTTTTCTTCCTACGAGCAGTACTTC. Translating it yields CASSSRLAVFSSYEQYF.

Written as DNA, the CDR3 is TGTGCCAGCAGTTCGGACCCTAGAGCCTTCACGCAGTATTTT. Protein sequence: CASSSDPRAFTQYF. V is TRBV27 and J is TRBJ2-3; D remains unclear. Trimming shortened V by 4 bases and J by 9 bases, and 17 bases separated the two germline ends. Germline V lookup: CDR1 MNHEY, CDR2 SMNVEV (reference sequence). The CDR3 spans 14 residues.

J is TRBJ2-5 and V is TRBV30, with 10 bases matching TRBD1. Germline V gives CDR1 GTSNPN, CDR2 SVGIG (reference sequence). V lost 7 bases to trimming and J lost 5 bases; unmatched junction nucleotides: 7. CDR3 size: 13 residues. The CDR3 loop is CAFRDRGRETQYF. In DNA form, the CDR3 reads TGTGCCTTCCGGGACAGGGGAAGGGAGACCCAGTACTTC.

The V call is TRBV21-1, the J call TRBJ2-5. TRBV21-1 is a recognized pseudogene. The CDR3 length is 17 residues. The CDR3 spells CASSPGTDPWYQETQYF. The CDR3 DNA follows: TGTGCCAGCAGCCCCGGGACCGACCCTTGGTACCAAGAGACCCAGTACTTC.

The chain is built from TRBV5-5 and TRBJ1-6; D perhaps matches TRBD1 (6 bases). This CDR3 comprises 15 residues. V was clipped by 5 bases and J by 10 bases, with 19 bases between them. Germline V lookup: CDR1 SGHKS, CDR2 YYEKEE (reference sequence). The CDR3 reads CASSGQMELRSPLHF. CDR3 DNA: TGTGCCAGCAGTGGACAGATGGAGCTGCGGTCACCCCTCCACTTT.

The chain employs TRBV7-2 and TRBJ2-7; the D is unclear. V shed 5 bases and J shed 3 bases, with 5 bases lying between them. Germline V gene data show CDR1 as SGHTA and CDR2 as FQGNSA. This CDR3 comprises 11 residues. In DNA, the CDR3 is TGTGCCAGCAGCACTCTCTACGAGCAGTACTTC. This sequence encodes CASSTLYEQYF.